This T cell receptor (beta chain) was sequenced during a study of human T cells and chemical hapten exposure. The time point denotes: patch test 2, 6 weeks after DPC sensitization. The sample's treatment: therapeutic diphenylcyclopropenone sensitization with weekly scalp DPC. Total RNA was extracted from unfractionated whole blood. This CDR3 has 14 amino acids. V gave up 1 base and J gave up 3 bases, with 10 bases separating them. Germline V gene lookup returns CDR1 PRHDT and CDR2 FYEKMQ (reference sequence). This clonotype appeared a few times. Via MiXCR, TCRdb re-called the RACE reads, giving one row per CDR3 protein. The table has 84,000 or so distinct CDR3 sequences, roughly 10% seen once.

The receptor's source is a woman in her 30s with alopecia areata. Some clones in this sample may be carry-over from other donors' samples. This specimen consisted of whole blood, obtained in connection with sensitization to the hapten diphenylcyclopropenone (DPC). The chain joins TRBV13 to TRBJ2-7; possibly TRBD2 for D (6 bases). The CDR3 here is CASSLDGGGYEQYF. CDR3 coding DNA: TGTGCCAGCAGCTTAGACGGGGGAGGCTACGAGCAGTACTTC.